A selection of T cell receptor beta chains follows, all from one sample in a study of blood T cell repertoires in COVID-19. Profiling relied on immunoSEQ multiplex PCR, and the TCRdb table lists in-frame clones only, not all of them. The sample yields roughly 81,000 clones, about four fifths seen once. The sequenced sample consisted of peripheral blood. The receptors here all came from a man in his 60s with acute or convalescent COVID-19. CDR3s leave out the opening cysteine and the closing phenylalanine or tryptophan. The order of the fields is V gene, clone size, J gene, CDR3 protein. Size is omitted from some rows. Given values are once, few, many or a class for expanded clones.

V gene: TRBV18
clone size: NA
J gene: TRBJ1-2
CDR3 protein: ASSPPAQGEHGYT

V gene: TRBV29-1
clone size: NA
J gene: TRBJ1-2
CDR3 protein: SPLSVHYGYT

V gene: TRBV7-2
clone size: NA
J gene: TRBJ2-7
CDR3 protein: ASSSDRGYEQY

V gene: TRBV7-3
clone size: NA
J gene: TRBJ2-7
CDR3 protein: ASSLSQGPRYEQY

V gene: TRBV6-2/TRBV6-3
clone size: once
J gene: TRBJ2-7
CDR3 protein: ASSVMGQGVYEQY

V gene: TRBV6-5
clone size: many
J gene: TRBJ1-1
CDR3 protein: ASSSRGPGEAF

V gene: TRBV6-6
clone size: few
J gene: TRBJ1-5
CDR3 protein: ASTTGAGNQPQH

V gene: TRBV6-5
clone size: NA
J gene: TRBJ1-2
CDR3 protein: ASSPQKGVGYT

V gene: TRBV7-6
clone size: NA
J gene: TRBJ1-4
CDR3 protein: ASSFGTGANEKLF

V gene: TRBV15
clone size: NA
J gene: TRBJ2-3
CDR3 protein: ATSRDRGLGTDTQY

V gene: TRBV3-1/TRBV3-2
clone size: NA
J gene: TRBJ2-3
CDR3 protein: ASSHRTSGQPDTQY

V gene: TRBV2
clone size: NA
J gene: TRBJ1-2
CDR3 protein: ASSEASVNR

V gene: TRBV4-2
clone size: NA
J gene: TRBJ2-1
CDR3 protein: ASSPLGTSGGLLHNEQF

V gene: TRBV20-1
clone size: NA
J gene: TRBJ2-1
CDR3 protein: SASDSNEQF

V gene: TRBV4-1
clone size: NA
J gene: TRBJ2-2
CDR3 protein: ASSSRDTGELF

V gene: TRBV7-3
clone size: few
J gene: TRBJ2-3
CDR3 protein: ASSSTSGGASNTQY

V gene: TRBV11-2
clone size: NA
J gene: TRBJ1-1
CDR3 protein: ASSLRTTGASEAF

V gene: TRBV7-3
clone size: NA
J gene: TRBJ2-2
CDR3 protein: ASSTLGGRNTGELF

V gene: TRBV4-1
clone size: NA
J gene: TRBJ2-2
CDR3 protein: ASSQDLSGASTGELF

V gene: TRBV25-1
clone size: once
J gene: TRBJ1-2
CDR3 protein: ASSEYRQTEYGYT

V gene: TRBV6-2/TRBV6-3
clone size: NA
J gene: TRBJ2-7
CDR3 protein: ASSYSTATRIRY

V gene: TRBV18
clone size: once
J gene: TRBJ1-1
CDR3 protein: ASSPGRQNTEAF

V gene: TRBV11-2
clone size: NA
J gene: TRBJ2-2
CDR3 protein: ASSLEGANTGELF

V gene: TRBV28
clone size: NA
J gene: TRBJ1-1
CDR3 protein: ASKGVNTEAF

V gene: TRBV24-1
clone size: NA
J gene: TRBJ2-5
CDR3 protein: ATSDLRRLEGATQY

V gene: TRBV28
clone size: NA
J gene: TRBJ1-1
CDR3 protein: ASSSPTDQGTEAF

V gene: TRBV6-1
clone size: NA
J gene: TRBJ1-2
CDR3 protein: ASALTGQGGYT

V gene: TRBV18
clone size: NA
J gene: TRBJ2-3
CDR3 protein: ASSPLASGATDTQY

V gene: TRBV10-3
clone size: once
J gene: TRBJ1-5
CDR3 protein: AISESAGVGQPQH

V gene: TRBV5-1
clone size: NA
J gene: TRBJ1-2
CDR3 protein: ASSLALQGNGYT

V gene: TRBV19
clone size: NA
J gene: TRBJ1-2
CDR3 protein: ASSWVGSYGYT

V gene: TRBV9
clone size: NA
J gene: TRBJ1-6
CDR3 protein: ASSATGKDHSPLH

V gene: TRBV10-3
clone size: NA
J gene: TRBJ2-1
CDR3 protein: AIRGRGNEQF

V gene: TRBV5-1
clone size: few
J gene: TRBJ2-1
CDR3 protein: ASSFEGQGGNEQF

V gene: TRBV5-1
clone size: once
J gene: TRBJ1-1
CDR3 protein: ASSFRQGGTEAF

V gene: TRBV3-1/TRBV3-2
clone size: few
J gene: TRBJ2-3
CDR3 protein: ASSRGTNPTDTQY

V gene: TRBV5-6
clone size: NA
J gene: TRBJ1-1
CDR3 protein: ASSADMNTEAF

V gene: TRBV18
clone size: NA
J gene: TRBJ1-6
CDR3 protein: ASSPSGQGNNSPLH

V gene: TRBV19
clone size: NA
J gene: TRBJ1-3
CDR3 protein: ASPGGSGNTIY

V gene: TRBV7-9
clone size: NA
J gene: TRBJ1-6
CDR3 protein: ASSLTSTKSPLH

V gene: TRBV7-2
clone size: NA
J gene: TRBJ2-7
CDR3 protein: ASSFTGTGPTKQY

V gene: TRBV9
clone size: NA
J gene: TRBJ2-2
CDR3 protein: ASSGASPNTGELF

V gene: TRBV28
clone size: NA
J gene: TRBJ2-2
CDR3 protein: ASSRGLAGGPGELF

V gene: TRBV28
clone size: NA
J gene: TRBJ2-5
CDR3 protein: ASGPRWETQY

V gene: TRBV30
clone size: few
J gene: TRBJ1-2
CDR3 protein: ASHSYRGGYT